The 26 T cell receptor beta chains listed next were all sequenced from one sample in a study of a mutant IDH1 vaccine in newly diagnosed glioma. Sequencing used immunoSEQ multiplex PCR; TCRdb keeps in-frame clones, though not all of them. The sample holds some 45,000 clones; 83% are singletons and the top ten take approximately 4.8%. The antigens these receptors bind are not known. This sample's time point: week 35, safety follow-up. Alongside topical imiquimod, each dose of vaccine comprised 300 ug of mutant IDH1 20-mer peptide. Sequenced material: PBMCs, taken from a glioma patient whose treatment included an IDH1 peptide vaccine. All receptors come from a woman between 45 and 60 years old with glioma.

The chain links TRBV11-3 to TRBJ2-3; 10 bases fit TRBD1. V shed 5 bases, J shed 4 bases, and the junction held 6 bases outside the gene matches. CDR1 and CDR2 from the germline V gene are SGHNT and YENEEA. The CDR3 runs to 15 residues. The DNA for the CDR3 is TGTGCCAGCAGCCCAGGAGGACAGGGGGCAGATACGCAGTATTTT. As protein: CASSPGGQGADTQYF.

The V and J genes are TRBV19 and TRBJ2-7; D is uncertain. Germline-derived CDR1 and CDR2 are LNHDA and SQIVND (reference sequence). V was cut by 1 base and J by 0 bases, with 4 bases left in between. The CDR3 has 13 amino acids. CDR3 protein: CASSIGHSYEQYF. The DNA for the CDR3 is TGTGCCAGTAGTATAGGACACTCCTACGAGCAGTACTTC.

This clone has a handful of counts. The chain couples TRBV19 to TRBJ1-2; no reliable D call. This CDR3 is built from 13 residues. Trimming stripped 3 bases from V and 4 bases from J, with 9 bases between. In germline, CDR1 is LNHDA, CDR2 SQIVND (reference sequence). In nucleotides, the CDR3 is TGTGCCAGTAGTATTCAATTCGGCTATGGCTACACCTTC. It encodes CASSIQFGYGYTF. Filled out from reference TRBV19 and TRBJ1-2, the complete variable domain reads DGGITQSPKYLFRKEGQNVTLSCEQNLNHDAMYWYRQDPGQGLRLIYYSQIVNDFQKGDIAEGYSVSREKKESFPLTVTSAQKNPTAFYLCASSIQFGYGYTFGSGTRLTVV.

The CDR3 sequence is CASSDSGPATEAFF. The CDR3 nucleotides read TGTGCCAGCAGTGACTCCGGGCCGGCAACAGAAGCTTTCTTT. The chain links TRBV25-1 to TRBJ1-1; unclear D gene. Germline loops: CDR1 MGHDK, CDR2 SYGVNS. This CDR3 is built from 14 residues. Trimming removed 3 bases at V and 8 bases at J, with 16 bases between.

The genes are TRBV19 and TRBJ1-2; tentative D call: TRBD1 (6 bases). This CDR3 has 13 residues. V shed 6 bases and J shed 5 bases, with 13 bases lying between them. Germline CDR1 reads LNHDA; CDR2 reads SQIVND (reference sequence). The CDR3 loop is CASSPIQGYGYTF. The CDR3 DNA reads TGTGCCAGTAGCCCCATACAGGGTTATGGCTACACCTTC.

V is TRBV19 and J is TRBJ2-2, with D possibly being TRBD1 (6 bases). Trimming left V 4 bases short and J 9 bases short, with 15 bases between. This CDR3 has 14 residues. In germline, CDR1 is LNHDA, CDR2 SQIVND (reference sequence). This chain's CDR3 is CASSTNTGFRELFF. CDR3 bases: TGTGCCAGTAGTACTAACACAGGGTTCCGGGAGCTGTTTTTT. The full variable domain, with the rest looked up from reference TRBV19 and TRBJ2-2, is DGGITQSPKYLFRKEGQNVTLSCEQNLNHDAMYWYRQDPGQGLRLIYYSQIVNDFQKGDIAEGYSVSREKKESFPLTVTSAQKNPTAFYLCASSTNTGFRELFFGEGSRLTVL.

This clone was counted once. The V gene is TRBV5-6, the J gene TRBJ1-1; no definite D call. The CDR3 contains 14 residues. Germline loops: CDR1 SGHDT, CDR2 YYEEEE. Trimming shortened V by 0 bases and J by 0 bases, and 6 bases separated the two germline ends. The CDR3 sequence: CASSLDRVNTEAFF. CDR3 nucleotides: TGTGCCAGCAGCTTGGACCGCGTGAACACTGAAGCTTTCTTT.

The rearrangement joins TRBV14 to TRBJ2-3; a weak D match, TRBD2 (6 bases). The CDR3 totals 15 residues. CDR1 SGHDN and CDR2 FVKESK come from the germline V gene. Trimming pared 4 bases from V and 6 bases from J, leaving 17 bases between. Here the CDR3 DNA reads TGTGCCAGCAGCCTAAGGTTTAGCGGCGGGGATACGCAGTATTTT. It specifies CASSLRFSGGDTQYF.

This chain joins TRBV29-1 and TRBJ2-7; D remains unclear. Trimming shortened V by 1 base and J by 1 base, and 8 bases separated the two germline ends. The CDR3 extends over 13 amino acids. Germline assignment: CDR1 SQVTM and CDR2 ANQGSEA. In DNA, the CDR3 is TGCAGCGTTGAAGGGGTTTTTTCCTACGAGCAGTACTTC. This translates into CSVEGVFSYEQYF.

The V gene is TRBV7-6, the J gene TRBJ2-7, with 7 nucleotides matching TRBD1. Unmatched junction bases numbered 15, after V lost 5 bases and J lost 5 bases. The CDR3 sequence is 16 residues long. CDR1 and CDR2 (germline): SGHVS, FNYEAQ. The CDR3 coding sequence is TGTGCCAGCAGCCGCATCGGGACAGTATCGGGCCACGAGCAGTACTTC. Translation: CASSRIGTVSGHEQYF.

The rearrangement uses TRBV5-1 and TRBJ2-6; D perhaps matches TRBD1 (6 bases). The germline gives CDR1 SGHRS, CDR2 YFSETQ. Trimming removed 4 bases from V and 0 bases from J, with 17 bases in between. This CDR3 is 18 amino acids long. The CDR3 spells CASSPTGNMGSGANVLTF. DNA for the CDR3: TGCGCCAGCAGCCCCACAGGGAATATGGGCTCTGGGGCCAACGTCCTGACTTTC. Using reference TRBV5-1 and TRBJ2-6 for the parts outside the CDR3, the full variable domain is KAGVTQTPRYLIKTRGQQVTLSCSPISGHRSVSWYQQTPGQGLQFLFEYFSETQRNKGNFPGRFSGRQFSNSRSEMNVSTLELGDSALYLCASSPTGNMGSGANVLTFGAGSRLTVL.

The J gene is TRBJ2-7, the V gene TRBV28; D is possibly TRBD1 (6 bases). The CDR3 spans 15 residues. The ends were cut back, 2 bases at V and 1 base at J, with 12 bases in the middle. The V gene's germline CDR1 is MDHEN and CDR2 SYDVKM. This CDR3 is CASSLPGQQSYEQYF. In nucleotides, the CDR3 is TGTGCCAGCAGTTTACCCGGACAGCAATCCTACGAGCAGTACTTC.

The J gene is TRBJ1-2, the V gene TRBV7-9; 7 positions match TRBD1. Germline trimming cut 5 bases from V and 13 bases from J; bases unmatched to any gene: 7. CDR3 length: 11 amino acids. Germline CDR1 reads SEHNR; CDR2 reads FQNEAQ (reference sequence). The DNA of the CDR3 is TGTGCCAGCAGCCCCGACAGGGTGGTCACCTTC. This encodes CASSPDRVVTF.

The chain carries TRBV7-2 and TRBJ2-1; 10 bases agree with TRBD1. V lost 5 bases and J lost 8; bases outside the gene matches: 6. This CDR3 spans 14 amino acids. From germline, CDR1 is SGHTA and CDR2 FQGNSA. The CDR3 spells CASSATTGGYEQFF. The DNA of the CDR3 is TGTGCCAGCAGCGCTACGACAGGGGGCTATGAGCAGTTCTTC.

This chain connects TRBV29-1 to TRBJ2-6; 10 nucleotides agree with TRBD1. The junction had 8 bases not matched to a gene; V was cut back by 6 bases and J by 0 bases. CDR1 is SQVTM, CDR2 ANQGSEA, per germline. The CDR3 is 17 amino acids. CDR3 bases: TGCAGCGTCTCCCGACAGGGGGCCTACTCTGGGGCCAACGTCCTGACTTTC. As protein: CSVSRQGAYSGANVLTF. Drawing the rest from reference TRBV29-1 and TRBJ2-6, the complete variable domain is SAVISQKPSRDICQRGTSLTIQCQVDSQVTMMFWYRQQPGQSLTLIATANQGSEATYESGFVIDKFPISRPNLTFSTLTVSNMSPEDSSIYLCSVSRQGAYSGANVLTFGAGSRLTVL.

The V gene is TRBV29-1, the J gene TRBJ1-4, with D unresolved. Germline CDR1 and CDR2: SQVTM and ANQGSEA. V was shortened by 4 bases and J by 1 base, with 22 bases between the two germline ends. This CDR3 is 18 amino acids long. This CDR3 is CSVAFLGKDLGTNEKLFF. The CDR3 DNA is TGCAGCGTTGCATTCCTGGGGAAAGATTTGGGAACTAATGAAAAACTGTTTTTT.

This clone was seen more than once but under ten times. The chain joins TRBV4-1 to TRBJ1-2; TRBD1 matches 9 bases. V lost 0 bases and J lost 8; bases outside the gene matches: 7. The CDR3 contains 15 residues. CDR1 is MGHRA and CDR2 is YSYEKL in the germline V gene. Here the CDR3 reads CASSQDPPDRGGYTF. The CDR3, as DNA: TGCGCCAGCAGCCAAGATCCCCCGGACAGGGGAGGCTACACCTTC.

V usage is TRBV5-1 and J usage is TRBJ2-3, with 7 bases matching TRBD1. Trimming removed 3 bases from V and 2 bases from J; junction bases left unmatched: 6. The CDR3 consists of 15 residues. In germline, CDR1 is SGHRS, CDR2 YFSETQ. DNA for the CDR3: TGCGCCAGCAGCTCCTCGGGACAGATCACAGATACGCAGTATTTT. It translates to CASSSSGQITDTQYF.

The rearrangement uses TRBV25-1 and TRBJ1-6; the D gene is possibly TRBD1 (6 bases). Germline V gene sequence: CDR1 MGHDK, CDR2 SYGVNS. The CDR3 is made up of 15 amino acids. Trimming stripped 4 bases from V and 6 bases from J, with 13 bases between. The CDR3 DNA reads TGTGCCAGCAGTGCCAAACAGGGATTTAATTCACCCCTCCACTTT. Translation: CASSAKQGFNSPLHF.

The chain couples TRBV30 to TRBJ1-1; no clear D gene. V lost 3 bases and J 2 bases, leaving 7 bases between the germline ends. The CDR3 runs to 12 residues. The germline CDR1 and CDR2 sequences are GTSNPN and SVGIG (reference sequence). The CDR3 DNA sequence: TGTGCCTGGAGGGTCGGTAACACTGAAGCTTTCTTT. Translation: CAWRVGNTEAFF.

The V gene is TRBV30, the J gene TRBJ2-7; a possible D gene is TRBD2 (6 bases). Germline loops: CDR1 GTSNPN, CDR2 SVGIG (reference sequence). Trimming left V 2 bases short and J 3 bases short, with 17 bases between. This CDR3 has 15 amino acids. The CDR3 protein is CAWSLIIGGSYEQYF. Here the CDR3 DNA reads TGTGCCTGGAGTCTAATTATTGGGGGGAGCTACGAGCAGTACTTC.

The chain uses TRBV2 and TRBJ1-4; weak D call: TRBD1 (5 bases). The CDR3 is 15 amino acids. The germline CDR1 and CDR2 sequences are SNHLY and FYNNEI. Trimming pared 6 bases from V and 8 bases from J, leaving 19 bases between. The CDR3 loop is CASRSEGKWGEKLFF. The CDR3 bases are TGTGCCAGCAGATCCGAGGGGAAATGGGGCGAAAAACTGTTTTTT.

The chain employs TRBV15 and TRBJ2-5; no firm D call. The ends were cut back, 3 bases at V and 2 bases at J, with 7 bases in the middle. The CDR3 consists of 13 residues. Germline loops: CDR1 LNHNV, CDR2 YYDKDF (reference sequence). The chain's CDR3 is CATSRPDQETQYF. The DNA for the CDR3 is TGTGCCACCAGCAGGCCGGATCAAGAGACCCAGTACTTC. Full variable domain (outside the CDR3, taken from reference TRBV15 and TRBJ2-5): DAMVIQNPRYQVTQFGKPVTLSCSQTLNHNVMYWYQQKSSQAPKLLFHYYDKDFNNEADTPDNFQSRRPNTSFCFLDIRSPGLGDTAMYLCATSRPDQETQYFGPGTRLLVL.

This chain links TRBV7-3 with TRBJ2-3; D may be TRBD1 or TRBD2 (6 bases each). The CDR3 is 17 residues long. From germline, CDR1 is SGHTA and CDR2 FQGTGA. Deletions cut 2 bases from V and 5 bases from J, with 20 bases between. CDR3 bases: TGTGCCAGCAGCTTAGGAGTGGGGGGCGTAGAACTAGATACGCAGTATTTT. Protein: CASSLGVGGVELDTQYF.

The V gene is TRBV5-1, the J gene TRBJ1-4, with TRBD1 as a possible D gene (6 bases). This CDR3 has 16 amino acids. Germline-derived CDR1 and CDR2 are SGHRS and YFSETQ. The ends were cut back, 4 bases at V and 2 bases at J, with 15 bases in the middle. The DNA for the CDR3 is TGCGCCAGCAGCCCGGGGACCCAGGGGACTAATGAAAAACTGTTTTTT. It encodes CASSPGTQGTNEKLFF.

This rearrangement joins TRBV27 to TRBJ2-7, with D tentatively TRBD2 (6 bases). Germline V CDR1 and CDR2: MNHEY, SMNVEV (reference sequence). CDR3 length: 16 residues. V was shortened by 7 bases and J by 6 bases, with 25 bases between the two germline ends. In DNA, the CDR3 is TGTGCCAGCACCCTTCTCGGAGGGCATAACTCGGGCGAGCAGTACTTC. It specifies CASTLLGGHNSGEQYF.